The rows below give T cell receptor beta chains drawn from one sample of a study of human T cells and chemical hapten exposure. One entry per CDR3 protein, called by TCRdb with MiXCR from the RACE reads. The sample has roughly 380,000 distinct CDR3 sequences; more than 4.5% are singletons. The sequenced sample was whole blood, obtained in connection with sensitization to the hapten diphenylcyclopropenone (DPC). The receptors come from a woman aged 45-65 years with alopecia areata. Some clones in this sample may be carry-over from other donors' samples. Each CDR3 is given with its conserved first and last residue. A D gene is named only where the DNA matches it firmly. Expanded clones get a size class; other rows say once, few or many, or leave the size out.

>-|TRBV12-5|TRBJ2-2|few|16
TGTGCTAGTGGTTACCTTAGCGGACCGAACACCGGGGAGCTGTTTTTT
CASGYLSGPNTGELFF
>TRBD1|TRBV30|TRBJ1-1|few|14
TGTGCCTGGAGTGTACGTCAGGGGGACACTGAAGCTTTCTTT
CAWSVRQGDTEAFF
>TRBD1|TRBV29-1|TRBJ2-3|many|10
TGCAGCGTTTACAGGGGGACGCAGTATTTT
CSVYRGTQYF
>-|TRBV3-1|TRBJ2-7|-|14
TGTGCCAGCAGCCAAGAGGGGGAGCGCTACGAGCAGTACTTC
CASSQEGERYEQYF
>-|TRBV11-1|TRBJ2-1|many|15
TGTGCCAGCAGCTCCCGGGGGCCGGTCGCCCATGAGCAGTTCTTC
CASSSRGPVAHEQFF
>TRBD1|TRBV12-3/TRBV12-4|TRBJ1-1|many|14
TGTGCCAGCAGTTTTCGACAGGGATACACTGAAGCTTTCTTT
CASSFRQGYTEAFF
>-|TRBV6-5|TRBJ2-1|many|12
TGTGCCAGCAGTCCGGAGGGGAATGAGCAGTTCTTC
CASSPEGNEQFF
>-|TRBV2|TRBJ1-2|many|13
TGTGCCAGCAGTGGAAGGATTCAGGGCCATTACACCTTC
CASSGRIQGHYTF
>-|TRBV18|TRBJ1-1|few|14
TGTGCCAGCTCACTGAGACAGGAAAACACTGAAGCTTTCTTT
CASSLRQENTEAFF
>-|TRBV6-5|TRBJ2-1|many|16
TGTGCCAGCAGTTACTCCCGATTGCCCCTTTACAATGAGCAGTTCTTC
CASSYSRLPLYNEQFF